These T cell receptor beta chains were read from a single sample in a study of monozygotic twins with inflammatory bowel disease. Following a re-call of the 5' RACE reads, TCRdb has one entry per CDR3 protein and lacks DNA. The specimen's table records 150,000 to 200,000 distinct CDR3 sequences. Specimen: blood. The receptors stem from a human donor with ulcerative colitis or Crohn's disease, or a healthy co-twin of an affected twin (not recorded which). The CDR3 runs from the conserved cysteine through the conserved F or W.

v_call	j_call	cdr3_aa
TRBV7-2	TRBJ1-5	CASSTRQGSPSQHF
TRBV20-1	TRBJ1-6	CSAHTTIYNSPLHF
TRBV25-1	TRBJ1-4	CASSEGIDAYGEKLFF
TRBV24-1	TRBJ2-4	CATSDPSRTGENIQYF
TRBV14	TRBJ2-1	CASSQSRAANEQFF
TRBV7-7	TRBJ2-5	CASSPDGETQYF
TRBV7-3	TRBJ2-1	CASSRFGTSGSYDEQFF
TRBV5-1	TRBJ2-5	CASSQGWLETQYF
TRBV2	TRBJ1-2	CASSDFTWDGYTF
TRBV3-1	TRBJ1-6	CASSQTQGFNSPLHF
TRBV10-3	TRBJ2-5	CAISEPRTRQETQYF
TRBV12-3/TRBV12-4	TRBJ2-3	CASGGGSVSTDTQYF
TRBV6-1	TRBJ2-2	CASRRNRGLSNTGELFF
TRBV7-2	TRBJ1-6	CASSSRFSSYNSPLHF
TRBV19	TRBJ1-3	CASSTGTVSGNTIYF
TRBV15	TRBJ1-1	CATSRQGRDTEAFF
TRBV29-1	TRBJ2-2	CSGRLAANTGELFF
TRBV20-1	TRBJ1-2	CSAKILRTYGYTF
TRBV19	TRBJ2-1	CASTETGVPYNEQFF
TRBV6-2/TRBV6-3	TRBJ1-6	CASSPNRGNSPLHF
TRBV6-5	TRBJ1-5	CASSIQGAGNSYSNQPQHF
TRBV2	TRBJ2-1	CASSEQGPLGNEQFF
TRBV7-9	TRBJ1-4	CASSLPRRSGKLFF
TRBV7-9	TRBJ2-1	CASSNRLAGKDEQFF
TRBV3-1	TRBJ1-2	CASSQDLRGNYGYTF
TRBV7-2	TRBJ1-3	CASRPRSGSGNTIYF
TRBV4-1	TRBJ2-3	CASSQGRPARTDTQYF
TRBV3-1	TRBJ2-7	CASSQGAVGEQYF
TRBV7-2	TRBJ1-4	CASSLERGPLFF
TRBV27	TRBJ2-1	CASSRSGLEQFF
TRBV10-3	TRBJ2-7	CAINNPGSGNEQYF
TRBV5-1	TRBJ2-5	CASSPDRGKTQYF
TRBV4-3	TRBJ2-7	CASSQSRTAYEQYF
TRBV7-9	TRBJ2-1	CASSRPANPLYNEQFF
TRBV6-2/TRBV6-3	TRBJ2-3	CASSYSRISDTQYF
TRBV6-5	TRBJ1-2	CAIPDRLYGYTF
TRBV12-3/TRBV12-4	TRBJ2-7	CASSLVAGGYEQYF
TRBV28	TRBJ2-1	CASSLTTRSSYNEQFF
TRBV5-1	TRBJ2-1	CASSWTGTGIHNEQFF
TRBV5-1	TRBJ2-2	CASSTLAGVGTGELFF
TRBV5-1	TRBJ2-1	CASGTSAPSHNEQFF
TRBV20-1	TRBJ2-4	CSAGREDKNIQYF
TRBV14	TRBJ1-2	CASSQFTGSNGYTF
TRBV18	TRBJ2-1	CASSPGQSRLPSYNEQFF
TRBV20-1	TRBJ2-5	CSASGLAWYQETHYF
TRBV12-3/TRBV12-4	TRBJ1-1	CASSSSARDREAFF
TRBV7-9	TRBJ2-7	CASTVSSYEQYF
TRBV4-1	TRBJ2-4	CASSQDGGQGTLAKNIQYF
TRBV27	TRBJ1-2	CASSLSADLYGYTF
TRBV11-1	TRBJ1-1	CASSSFGAVNTEAFF
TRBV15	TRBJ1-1	CATSRGGWDTEAFF
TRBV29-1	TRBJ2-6	CSVIAGGSGANVLTF
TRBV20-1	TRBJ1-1	CSASSPGVNTEAFF
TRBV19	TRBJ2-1	CATRQGALGEQFF
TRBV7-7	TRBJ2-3	CASSSGQTSPSTDTQYF
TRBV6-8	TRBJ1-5	CASSPTSSNQPQHF
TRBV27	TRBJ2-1	CASSIRDFYNEQFF
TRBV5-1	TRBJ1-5	CASSLEGTQGQPQHF
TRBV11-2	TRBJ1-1	CASSLAKETAEAFF
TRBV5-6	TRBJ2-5	CASSLGDYGTQYF